A single sample gave rise to the 16 T cell receptor beta chains below, sequenced in a study of beta chain features in type 1 diabetes. Study-wide results and limits: Moderate yet significant TCRB CDR3 shortening was seen in Type 1 diabetes patients in all four CD4+ subsets.

Their target antigens are unknown. Expressed TCRB transcripts were sequenced because the entire RNA isolate underwent reverse transcription. The repertoire was sequenced with immunoSEQ multiplex PCR; TCRdb's copy has only in-frame clones and lacks some. The repertoire includes 550,000 to 850,000 clones, over 10% of them detected once, and 0.02% to 0.025% sits in the top ten. Sequencing input: naive CD4+ T cells from blood. The receptors derive from a man in his late teens or twenties with type 1 diabetes.

This sequence joins TRBV15 and TRBJ1-4, with TRBD1 as a possible D gene (6 bases). The CDR3 consists of 15 residues. V was pared by 3 bases and J by 8 bases, with 16 bases between. The germline CDR1 and CDR2 sequences are LNHNV and YYDKDF (reference sequence). CDR3 sequence: CATSSDAGQQEKLFF. For the CDR3, the DNA is TGTGCCACCAGCAGTGATGCGGGACAACAAGAAAAACTGTTTTTT.

This clone showed up just a few times. The V gene is TRBV30, the J gene TRBJ2-1; D perhaps matches TRBD1 (5 bases). This CDR3 region has 14 residues. Germline V lookup: CDR1 GTSNPN, CDR2 SVGIG (reference sequence). Trimming shortened V by 4 bases and J by 12 bases, and 22 bases separated the two germline ends. CDR3 sequence reads: CAWTKGAVTIVQFF. In DNA form, the CDR3 reads TGTGCCTGGACGAAAGGGGCGGTCACAATAGTGCAGTTCTTC.

This clone came up a few times. The chain combines TRBV10-3 with TRBJ1-6, with D uncertain. Germline V gene data show CDR1 as ENHRY and CDR2 as SYGVKD. V lost 7 bases, J lost 2 bases, and 6 bases lay in between. The CDR3 has 13 amino acids. The CDR3 DNA is TGTGCCATCAAAGACACCTATAATTCACCCCTCCACTTT. Residues: CAIKDTYNSPLHF.

V usage is TRBV9 and J usage is TRBJ1-6; possibly TRBD1 for D (5 bases). Trimming left V 0 bases short and J 0 bases short, with 13 bases between. Germline assignment: CDR1 SGDLS and CDR2 YYNGEE. This CDR3 comprises 18 residues. CDR3 DNA: TGTGCCAGCAGCGTAGCCAAAGGGGATTCCTCCTATAATTCACCCCTCCACTTT. Amino acid sequence: CASSVAKGDSSYNSPLHF.

As regards this clone: Other DNA sequences in the same sample also yield this CDR3. The chain recombines TRBV30 with TRBJ2-5; D remains unclear. CDR3 length: 11 residues. The V gene's germline CDR1 is GTSNPN and CDR2 SVGIG (reference sequence). V was clipped by 0 bases and J by 4 bases, with 3 bases between them. The DNA of the CDR3 is TGTGCCTGGAGTGTTCGAGAGACCCAGTACTTC. It is translated as CAWSVRETQYF.

The chain employs TRBV28 and TRBJ1-4; D unclear. The CDR3 has 13 amino acids. The germline V gene has CDR1 MDHEN and CDR2 SYDVKM. Between the trimmed V and J ends, which lost 6 bases and 6 bases, there was a span of 11 bases. CDR3 amino acids: CASRPVPDEKLFF. The DNA for the CDR3 is TGTGCCAGCAGACCGGTACCTGATGAAAAACTGTTTTTT.

This clone showed up just once. The rearrangement links TRBV10-3 to TRBJ1-2, with D possibly being TRBD1 (6 bases). The V end was cut by 6 bases, the J end by 2 bases, with 10 bases between. Germline CDR1 ENHRY, CDR2 SYGVKD. CDR3 length: 13 amino acids. The CDR3 nucleotides are TGTGCCATCAGCTCGCAGGGGAACTATGGCTACACCTTC. Translated: CAISSQGNYGYTF.

This clone showed up just a few times. Other DNA sequences in the sample encode the same CDR3. The chain combines TRBV11-2 with TRBJ2-3; D is uncertain. Germline loops: CDR1 SGHAT, CDR2 FQNNGV. The CDR3 totals 14 residues. V was pared by 1 base and J by 1 base, with 6 bases between. The CDR3 DNA sequence: TGTGCCAGCAGCTTAGTTCCCGGCACAGATACGCAGTATTTT. Its protein product is CASSLVPGTDTQYF. The whole variable domain, filled in from reference TRBV11-2 and TRBJ2-3, reads EAGVAQSPRYKIIEKRQSVAFWCNPISGHATLYWYQQILGQGPKLLIQFQNNGVVDDSQLPKDRFSAERLKGVDSTLKIQPAKLEDSAVYLCASSLVPGTDTQYFGPGTRLTVL.

In this sample, this clone turned up a few times. CDR3: CASSPRSRDRGRTPAFF. The CDR3 DNA is TGTGCCAGCAGCCCACGGTCCCGGGACAGGGGGCGAACCCCGGCTTTCTTT. This chain uses TRBV7-9 with TRBJ1-1, with 12 bases identical to TRBD1. Trimming took 5 bases from V and 11 from J; bases not matched to a gene: 18. The CDR3 has 17 amino acids. Germline CDR1 reads SEHNR; CDR2 reads FQNEAQ (reference sequence).

This clone came up a few times. This chain joins TRBV4-1 and TRBJ1-2; D ambiguous. Looked up from germline, CDR1 is MGHRA and CDR2 is YSYEKL. The germline V and J ends were trimmed by 3 bases and 5 bases, with 13 bases remaining between them. This CDR3 contains 14 residues. The CDR3 DNA reads TGCGCCAGCAGCCAGGGCCCCCGAGGGTATGGCTACACCTTC. Translated: CASSQGPRGYGYTF.

This clone was recorded a few times. This chain joins TRBV6-5 and TRBJ2-7, with 9 bases identical to TRBD1. CDR3 length: 14 amino acids. CDR1 is MNHEY and CDR2 is SVGAGI in the germline V gene. With V trimmed by 8 bases and J by 6 bases, 11 bases remained unmatched. CDR3 region: CASSGQGRSGEQYF. The CDR3 DNA follows: TGTGCCAGCTCAGGACAGGGGAGAAGTGGCGAGCAGTACTTC.

This clone was observed a handful of times. V usage is TRBV5-4 and J usage is TRBJ2-3; 13 nucleotides match TRBD2. V shed 4 bases, J shed 7 bases, and the junction held 6 bases outside the gene matches. There are 15 residues in the CDR3. The germline CDR1 and CDR2 sequences are SGHNT and YYREEE (reference sequence). The CDR3 coding sequence is TGTGCCAGCAGCCCTCAGACTAGCGGGGGGAATACGCAGTATTTT. This encodes CASSPQTSGGNTQYF.

This clone was seen a few times. V and J are TRBV6-1 and TRBJ2-5; TRBD1 agrees at 7 bases. There are 14 residues in the CDR3. Unmatched junction bases numbered 7, after V lost 4 bases and J lost 5 bases. The germline V gene has CDR1 MNHNS and CDR2 SASEGT. CDR3 protein: CASSGQGFGETQYF. CDR3 in DNA: TGTGCCAGCAGTGGACAGGGCTTTGGGGAGACCCAGTACTTC.

This clone was picked up a small number of times. The V call is TRBV2, the J call TRBJ1-6; TRBD1 might be the D (6 bases). The germline CDR1 and CDR2 sequences are SNHLY and FYNNEI. The CDR3 is 14 amino acids. V lost 3 bases and J lost 6, with 9 bases in between. CDR3: CASSELGGNSPLHF. CDR3 in DNA: TGTGCCAGCAGTGAGTTAGGGGGTAATTCACCCCTCCACTTT.

This clone has a handful of counts. The chain carries TRBV5-6 and TRBJ1-1, with 7 bases fitting TRBD1. This CDR3 is built from 15 residues. Germline CDR1 SGHDT, CDR2 YYEEEE. Germline trimming cut 4 bases from V and 3 bases from J; bases unmatched to any gene: 9. This CDR3 reads CASSERQGWDTEAFF. Here the CDR3 DNA reads TGTGCCAGCAGCGAGAGACAGGGTTGGGACACTGAAGCTTTCTTT.

Comments on this clone: Other DNA sequences in this specimen translate into the identical CDR3. The chain combines TRBV18 with TRBJ2-7; TRBD1 agrees at 7 bases. In germline, CDR1 is KGHSH, CDR2 LQKENI. The CDR3 has 14 amino acids. J gave up 0 bases and V 2 bases, and 1 base lay outside the gene matches. This CDR3 reads CASSPGTDSYEQYF. CDR3 sequence (DNA): TGTGCCAGCTCACCAGGGACAGACTCCTACGAGCAGTACTTC.